These 21 T cell receptor beta chains were all obtained from the same sample, sequenced in a study of blood T cell repertoires in COVID-19. Data came from immunoSEQ multiplex PCR; TCRdb stores just in-frame clones and leaves some out. The table includes 200,000 to 250,000 clones, 70% to 85% detected once. Sequencing used peripheral blood. These receptors were obtained from an elderly man with acute or convalescent COVID-19.

This clone turned up a few times. The same CDR3 is also encoded by other DNA sequences in this sample. This rearrangement joins TRBV10-3 to TRBJ1-3; D might be TRBD1 (6 bases). Germline CDR1 ENHRY, CDR2 SYGVKD. The V end was cut by 6 bases, the J end by 0 bases, with 9 bases between. The CDR3 has 14 amino acids. The CDR3 coding sequence is TGTGCCATCAGCGGACAGTACTCTGGAAACACCATATATTTT. Its translation: CAISGQYSGNTIYF.

The chain joins TRBV5-1 to TRBJ1-2; D is unresolved. Germline V gives CDR1 SGHRS, CDR2 YFSETQ. V shed 4 bases and J shed 0 bases, with 7 bases lying between them. The CDR3 length is 13 residues. The CDR3 reads CASSPRPNYGYTF. In nucleotides, the CDR3 is TGCGCCAGCAGCCCGAGGCCTAACTATGGCTACACCTTC.

The chain links TRBV5-1 to TRBJ2-2; TRBD1 might be the D (5 bases). In germline, CDR1 is SGHRS, CDR2 YFSETQ. Trimming stripped 3 bases from V and 6 bases from J, with 12 bases between. This CDR3 region has 14 residues. CDR3 loop: CASSSRVESGELFF. The CDR3 region has the DNA TGCGCCAGCAGCTCCAGGGTTGAGTCCGGGGAGCTGTTTTTT.

The chain couples TRBV12-5 to TRBJ1-2, with TRBD1 identical over 8 bases. Germline trimming cut 6 bases from V and 8 bases from J; bases unmatched to any gene: 5. The CDR3 sequence is 12 residues long. The germline V gene encodes CDR1 LGHNT and CDR2 FRNRAP. The CDR3 region has the DNA TGTGCTAGTGGCCTTGACAGGGGAGGCTACACCTTC. It codes for CASGLDRGGYTF.

The V gene is TRBV5-1, the J gene TRBJ2-7; 10 nucleotides line up with TRBD1. Germline CDR1 SGHRS, CDR2 YFSETQ. The CDR3 spans 15 residues. Trimming took 2 bases from V and 3 from J; bases not matched to a gene: 5. The CDR3 nucleotides read TGCGCCAGCAGCTTCCGGACAGGGGGGGACTACGAGCAGTACTTC. Its translation is CASSFRTGGDYEQYF.

This clone is a singleton in its sample. V is TRBV11-2 and J is TRBJ1-4, with unresolved D. Per germline, CDR1 SGHAT and CDR2 FQNNGV. V lost 5 bases and J 4 bases, leaving 17 bases between the germline ends. CDR3 size: 16 residues. CDR3 region: CASSRSNRVLNEKLFF. CDR3 sequence (DNA): TGTGCCAGCAGCCGATCAAACCGGGTCCTTAATGAAAAACTGTTTTTT.

This chain joins TRBV30 and TRBJ1-6, with a weak D call TRBD1 (5 bases). The CDR3 consists of 13 residues. Between the trimmed V and J ends, which lost 4 bases and 5 bases, there was a span of 9 bases. Germline V gene sequence: CDR1 GTSNPN, CDR2 SVGIG (reference sequence). DNA of the CDR3: TGTGCCTGGACGGGACTTCATAATTCACCCCTCCACTTT. It codes for CAWTGLHNSPLHF.

This rearrangement joins TRBV5-1 to TRBJ2-3; 7 bases line up with TRBD1. CDR3 length: 15 residues. In germline, CDR1 is SGHRS, CDR2 YFSETQ. The V segment lost 1 base and the J segment 0 bases; nucleotides outside the gene matches: 2. CDR3 DNA: TGCGCCAGCAGCTTGTTACAGGGGAGCACAGATACGCAGTATTTT. Protein sequence: CASSLLQGSTDTQYF.

The chain joins TRBV11-1 to TRBJ2-1; D unclear. Germline V lookup: CDR1 SGHAT, CDR2 FQDESV (reference sequence). V was cut by 0 bases and J by 2 bases, with 11 bases left in between. The CDR3 spans 16 residues. As DNA, the CDR3 is TGTGCCAGCAGCTTAGCGGGCCGATCTCCCTACAATGAGCAGTTCTTC. It translates to CASSLAGRSPYNEQFF.

The chain couples TRBV5-6 to TRBJ1-1; D is possibly TRBD1 (6 bases). The V end was cut by 3 bases, the J end by 8 bases, with 14 bases between. Germline CDR1 is SGHDT and CDR2 is YYEEEE. The CDR3 runs to 13 residues. The CDR3 loop reads CASSSATGFEAFF. CDR3 sequence (DNA): TGTGCCAGCAGCTCTGCGACAGGCTTCGAAGCTTTCTTT.

CDR3: CASSFDRTGGSDYGYTF. CDR3 nucleotides: TGTGCCAGCAGCTTCGATAGGACAGGGGGGAGCGACTATGGCTACACCTTC. This chain uses TRBV7-2 with TRBJ1-2; 10 bases match TRBD1. The CDR3 length is 17 residues. The junction had 10 bases not matched to a gene; V was cut back by 3 bases and J by 3 bases. Germline V CDR1 and CDR2: SGHTA, FQGNSA.

The V call is TRBV9, the J call TRBJ2-6; 9 bases agree with TRBD2. Germline assignment: CDR1 SGDLS and CDR2 YYNGEE. This CDR3 is 17 amino acids long. J gave up 0 bases and V 0 bases, and 1 base lay outside the gene matches. CDR3 nucleotide sequence: TGTGCCAGCAGCGTAGAGCGGGAGGTCTCTGGGGCCAACGTCCTGACTTTC. It translates to CASSVEREVSGANVLTF.

The gene calls are TRBV18 and TRBJ2-5; D may be TRBD2 (6 bases). This CDR3 contains 15 residues. CDR1 and CDR2 (germline): KGHSH, LQKENI. V was pared by 6 bases and J by 5 bases, with 19 bases between. CDR3: CASSLHLGGSETQYF. The CDR3 DNA is TGTGCCAGCTCGCTCCATTTGGGAGGTAGCGAGACCCAGTACTTC.

V usage is TRBV11-2 and J usage is TRBJ2-3; the D gene is possibly TRBD2 (6 bases). The germline V gene has CDR1 SGHAT and CDR2 FQNNGV. The ends were cut back, 4 bases at V and 1 base at J, with 18 bases in the middle. The CDR3 is made up of 17 amino acids. CDR3 coding DNA: TGTGCCAGCAGCTCCCGACTAGGGAAGAGCGGCACAGATACGCAGTATTTT. Encoded protein: CASSSRLGKSGTDTQYF.

This chain joins TRBV5-6 and TRBJ2-3; 8 nucleotides line up with TRBD1. Germline CDR1 is SGHDT and CDR2 is YYEEEE. J lost 3 bases, V lost 7 bases, and 4 bases had no gene match. This CDR3 has 13 residues. The CDR3 nucleotides are TGTGCCAGCTCACAGGGGGGTACAGATACGCAGTATTTT. Its translation is CASSQGGTDTQYF. Full variable domain (remainder filled in from reference TRBV5-6 and TRBJ2-3): DAGVTQSPTHLIKTRGQQVTLRCSPKSGHDTVSWYQQALGQGPQFIFQYYEEEERQRGNFPDRFSGHQFPNYSSELNVNALLLGDSALYLCASSQGGTDTQYFGPGTRLTVL.

The chain has TRBV7-2 and TRBJ1-2, with a possible D match to TRBD1 (5 bases). V lost 5 bases, J lost 4 bases, and 14 bases lay in between. Germline V gene lookup returns CDR1 SGHTA and CDR2 FQGNSA. The CDR3 sequence is 14 residues long. The CDR3 loop is CASSLNRPGYGYTF. CDR3 in DNA: TGTGCCAGCAGCCTAAACAGGCCCGGCTATGGCTACACCTTC.

V gene TRBV5-1 combines with J gene TRBJ2-3, with D maybe TRBD2 (6 bases). V shed 0 bases and J shed 6 bases, with 14 bases lying between them. The CDR3 loop spans 15 amino acids. CDR1 is SGHRS and CDR2 is YFSETQ in the germline V gene. The CDR3 here is CASSLGLGDPDTQYF. The CDR3 nucleotides read TGCGCCAGCAGCTTGGGACTAGGAGACCCCGATACGCAGTATTTT.

Only a few counts were recorded for this clone. The chain combines TRBV19 with TRBJ2-3; 8 bases line up with TRBD1. This CDR3 is 16 amino acids long. In germline, CDR1 is LNHDA, CDR2 SQIVND (reference sequence). Trimming took 5 bases from V and 2 from J; bases not matched to a gene: 9. In DNA form, the CDR3 reads TGTGCCAGTAGTCGGGGACAGGTTACTTACACAGATACGCAGTATTTT. Translating gives CASSRGQVTYTDTQYF.

The rearrangement joins TRBV6-5 to TRBJ1-2, with D unclear. CDR1 is MNHEY and CDR2 is SVGAGI in the germline V gene. The germline V and J ends were trimmed by 0 bases and 4 bases, with 6 bases remaining between them. The CDR3 has 13 amino acids. CDR3 sequence reads: CASSYSNGYGYTF. CDR3 DNA sequence: TGTGCCAGCAGTTACTCGAACGGCTATGGCTACACCTTC.

V and J are TRBV18 and TRBJ2-1; TRBD2 aligns across 11 bases. The CDR3 runs 18 residues. V gave up 4 bases and J gave up 5 bases; unmatched junction bases: 13. Germline CDR1 is KGHSH and CDR2 is LQKENI. CDR3 protein: CASSLRTTSGRIHNEQFF. The CDR3 DNA reads as TGTGCCAGCTCACTAAGAACAACTAGCGGGAGAATCCACAATGAGCAGTTCTTC. Supplemented by reference TRBV18 and TRBJ2-1, the full variable domain reads NAGVMQNPRHLVRRRGQEARLRCSPMKGHSHVYWYRQLPEEGLKFMVYLQKENIIDESGMPKERFSAEFPKEGPSILRIQQVVRGDSAAYFCASSLRTTSGRIHNEQFFGPGTRLTVL.

This chain connects TRBV5-3 to TRBJ2-7; D gene uncertain. Being an ORF, TRBV5-3 has a function that is uncertain. The length of the CDR3 is 10 residues. V dropped 1 base and J dropped 7 bases, with 3 bases sitting between them. CDR3 coding DNA: TGTGCCAGAAGCTTGACTGAGCAGTACTTC. The encoded protein is CARSLTEQYF.